This record concerns one T cell receptor beta chain sequence. The antigen remains undetermined. The sample belongs to a study of naive and memory T cell subsets. Overall study results and limits: Especially in CD8 cells, naive repertoires contained a few larger clonotypes, possibly CD45RA-re-expressing memory cells.

The V end lost 8 bases, the J end lost 9 bases, and 14 bases lay between the germline ends. CDR1 and CDR2 from the germline V gene are MNHEY and SVGAGI. CDR3 length equals 13 residues. Both TRBC1 and TRBC2 were covered by a beta constant-region primer of two equimolar oligonucleotides. The ligated cDNA underwent four PCR rounds using SP2 and nested alpha and beta constant-region primers. MiXCR was run by TCRdb on the UMI-ligation and nested PCR reads, yielding one entry per CDR3 protein. Here the sample spans 150,000 or so distinct CDR3 sequences, approximately 24% being singletons. This clonotype was sampled from a human donor in good health. Sequenced sample: naive CD4+ T cells from blood. This rearrangement joins TRBV6-5 to TRBJ1-6; D ambiguous. CDR3 in DNA: TGTGCCAGCTCTAAGTTTGGGTTTTCACCCCTCCACTTT. It specifies CASSKFGFSPLHF.